The TCR beta chain under discussion was sequenced for a study of blood T cell repertoires in COVID-19. On the study more broadly: Acute and convalescent COVID-19 specimens originated in the United States, Italy and Spain. Sample material is recorded as cDNA or gDNA derived from T cells, B-cell-depleted T cells, or PBMCs.

How the authors handled the data: How many nucleated cells were present was estimated from reference gene primer amplification. Clones were sequenced by immunoSEQ multiplex PCR, and TCRdb holds only the in-frame ones, with some missing. From that table come the V and J calls and clone size; the DNA was used to work out D and trimming. The sample includes 240,000 or so clones, around 85% of them seen just once. Per the germline V gene, CDR1 is SGHDN and CDR2 is FVKESK. The CDR3 length is 13 residues. V was pared by 1 base and J by 4 bases, with 8 bases between. This sequence originates from a man aged 60 to 75 with acute or convalescent COVID-19. Sequences were obtained from peripheral blood. This chain joins TRBV14 and TRBJ2-7; unclear D gene. The CDR3 sequence: CASSQARKYEQYF. In DNA, the CDR3 is TGTGCCAGCAGCCAAGCGCGCAAATACGAGCAGTACTTC.